The 32 T cell receptor beta chains reported below all come from one sample, sequenced in a study of molecular identifiers for immune sequencing clone quantification. TCRdb called the PCR reads again in MiXCR, with one record for every CDR3 protein. The sample yields around 470,000 distinct CDR3 sequences, about a fifth seen once. The sample was naive CD8+ T cells from blood, with Jurkat cell RNA spiked in. The subset is: FACS-sorted CD8+CD4-CCR7+CD45RA+ naive T cells. All receptors come from a human donor in good health. Some libraries in this study had Jurkat cell RNA spiked in.

This clonotype was recorded a few times. The gene calls are TRBV11-2 and TRBJ1-1; 10 nucleotides match TRBD1. The CDR3 runs 14 residues. J gave up 3 bases and V 8 bases, and 6 bases lay outside the gene matches. Germline lookup yields CDR1 SGHAT and CDR2 FQNNGV. The CDR3 protein is CASCQGQGYTEAFF. CDR3 nucleotides: TGTGCCAGCTGCCAGGGACAGGGGTACACTGAAGCTTTCTTT.

This clonotype was counted at least ten times. The V gene is TRBV29-1, the J gene TRBJ2-7, with TRBD2 matching 7 bases. The CDR3 is 15 amino acids. J lost 5 bases, V lost 0 bases, and 10 bases had no gene match. Germline V gene data show CDR1 as SQVTM and CDR2 as ANQGSEA. The CDR3 DNA follows: TGCAGCGTTGAAGACTTTGTACGCGGGAGTGACGAGCAGTACTTC. Residues: CSVEDFVRGSDEQYF.

This clonotype was observed at least ten times. V usage is TRBV7-9 and J usage is TRBJ2-6; D is possibly TRBD2 (5 bases). Trimming took off 5 bases at V and 3 bases at J, with 11 bases between the two ends. The germline V gene encodes CDR1 SEHNR and CDR2 FQNEAQ (reference sequence). The CDR3 loop spans 15 amino acids. The CDR3 here is CASSPGGFGANVLTF. CDR3 coding DNA: TGTGCCAGCAGCCCCGGCGGGTTTGGGGCCAACGTCCTGACTTTC.

The chain links TRBV4-3 to TRBJ2-2, with TRBD2 identical over 8 bases. V shed 4 bases, J shed 7 bases, and the junction held 14 bases outside the gene matches. The CDR3 extends over 17 amino acids. CDR1 is LGHNA, CDR2 YSLEER, per germline. The CDR3, as DNA: TGCGCCAGCAGCCGAGTTTCGAGCGGGAGCTCTGGCGGGGAGCTGTTTTTT. It codes for CASSRVSSGSSGGELFF.

As concerns this clonotype: Sequence at one end of the junction differs from germline and may be a read error. The V call is TRBV13, the J call TRBJ2-7; D may be TRBD1 (6 bases). CDR1 is PRHDT and CDR2 is FYEKMQ in the germline V gene (reference sequence). The CDR3 length is 16 residues. CDR3 in amino acids: CASSWDNQGGPYGQYF. The CDR3 DNA follows: TGTGCCAGCAGCTGGGACAACCAAGGGGGTCCCTACGGGCAGTACTTC. The whole variable domain, filled in from reference TRBV13 and TRBJ2-7, reads AAGVIQSPRHLIKEKRETATLKCYPIPRHDTVYWYQQGPGQDPQFLISFYEKMQSDKGSIPDRFSAQQFSDYHSELNMSSLELGDSALYFCASSWDNQGGPYGQYFGPGTRLTVT.

The J gene is TRBJ2-3, the V gene TRBV20-1; 7 nucleotides agree with TRBD1. The V and J ends lost 1 base and 1 base, in that order; junction bases with no gene match: 5. CDR1 is DFQATT and CDR2 is SNEGSKA in the germline V gene (reference sequence). The CDR3 loop spans 15 amino acids. CDR3 residues: CSARGDRERTDTQYF. The CDR3 region has the DNA TGCAGTGCTAGAGGCGACAGGGAGCGCACAGATACGCAGTATTTT.

As concerns this clonotype: A read error may be the cause here, since a much bigger clone is one base away. This chain connects TRBV7-9 to TRBJ1-1; D gene uncertain. From germline, CDR1 is SEHNR and CDR2 FQNEAQ (reference sequence). This CDR3 has 15 residues. The CDR3 spells CAGRSGLGLNTEAFF. DNA of the CDR3: TGTGCCGGCAGGTCCGGTTTGGGCTTGAACACTGAAGCTTTCTTT. Full variable domain (outside the CDR3, taken from reference TRBV7-9 and TRBJ1-1): DTGVSQNPRHKITKRGQNVTFRCDPISEHNRLYWYRQTLGQGPEFLTYFQNEAQLEKSRLLSDRFSAERPKGSFSTLEIQRTEQGDSAMYLCAGRSGLGLNTEAFFGQGTRLTVV.

This clonotype appeared a few times. V is TRBV27 and J is TRBJ2-7; weak D call: TRBD1 (6 bases). Deletions cut 6 bases from V and 0 bases from J, with 24 bases between. Germline loops: CDR1 MNHEY, CDR2 SMNVEV (reference sequence). The CDR3 sequence is 18 residues long. The CDR3 DNA follows: TGTGCCAGCAGGACCCTACTACAGGGTACGGGGAGCTCCTACGAGCAGTACTTC. It is translated as CASRTLLQGTGSSYEQYF.

Written as DNA, the CDR3 is TGCAGTGCCAACTTCGGACTAGCGGGAGGGCCTGTGTTTACAGATACGCAGTATTTT. Its protein product is CSANFGLAGGPVFTDTQYF. V usage is TRBV20-1 and J usage is TRBJ2-3, with 15 bases lining up with TRBD2. The CDR3 sequence is 19 residues long. V was pared by 6 bases and J by 3 bases, with 16 bases of the junction left unmatched. CDR1 and CDR2 (germline): DFQATT, SNEGSKA (reference sequence).

This sequence joins TRBV19 and TRBJ2-7; D remains ambiguous. Germline V gene sequence: CDR1 LNHDA, CDR2 SQIVND (reference sequence). The CDR3 sequence is 13 residues long. Trimming took 3 bases from V and 6 from J, leaving 12 bases between them. The CDR3 sequence: CASSIRTGIEQYF. The DNA for the CDR3 is TGTGCCAGTAGTATCAGGACCGGCATCGAGCAGTACTTC.

To note about this clonotype: This may be a read error, as it is one base from a much larger clone. V gene TRBV12-3 or TRBV12-4 combines with J gene TRBJ2-5; D perhaps matches TRBD1 (5 bases). Trimming pared 7 bases from V and 2 bases from J, leaving 17 bases between. The CDR3 has 15 residues. CDR3 nucleotide sequence: TGTGCCAGCACCCCTACAGGTTCGCGACAAGAGACCCAGTACTTC. It is translated as CASTPTGSRQETQYF.

This clonotype was seen many times. V and J are TRBV7-9 and TRBJ1-1; D is unresolved. The CDR3 runs 13 residues. The germline V gene encodes CDR1 SEHNR and CDR2 FQNEAQ (reference sequence). With 5 bases removed from V and 3 bases from J, the gap between germline ends came to 10 bases. CDR3: CASSPTADTEAFF. As DNA, the CDR3 is TGTGCCAGCAGCCCGACGGCGGACACTGAAGCTTTCTTT.

The chain uses TRBV24-1 and TRBJ2-1, with a possible D match to TRBD1 (5 bases). The V and J ends lost 4 bases and 4 bases respectively, with 7 bases between them. Germline V gene lookup returns CDR1 KGHDR and CDR2 SFDVKD. This CDR3 is 13 amino acids long. Written as DNA, the CDR3 is TGTGCCACCAGTGAGGGGCTGTACAATGAGCAGTTCTTC. Protein: CATSEGLYNEQFF.

V usage is TRBV2 and J usage is TRBJ2-2; D is possibly TRBD1 (5 bases). This CDR3 has 15 amino acids. Germline V gene data show CDR1 as SNHLY and CDR2 as FYNNEI. V was cut by 5 bases and J by 2 bases, with 12 bases left in between. The DNA of the CDR3 is TGTGCCAGCAGTTGGATAGGGGAAAACACCGGGGAGCTGTTTTTT. Translation: CASSWIGENTGELFF.

This clonotype was counted ten times or more. The rearrangement joins TRBV20-1 to TRBJ2-3; D unclear. V was cut by 0 bases and J by 0 bases, with 7 bases left in between. This CDR3 has 14 residues. Germline values: CDR1 DFQATT, CDR2 SNEGSKA (reference sequence). DNA for the CDR3: TGCAGTGCTAGAGACGGATCTAGCACAGATACGCAGTATTTT. Amino acids: CSARDGSSTDTQYF.

Worth noting for this clonotype: A single base separates this from a much larger clone, so it may be a read error. The rearrangement uses TRBV12-3 or TRBV12-4 and TRBJ1-5; D uncertain. V lost 8 bases, J lost 0 bases, and 17 bases lay in between. The CDR3 extends over 16 amino acids. In nucleotides, the CDR3 is TGTGCCAGCGGTCCATCGGACGGCTATAGCAATCAGCCCCAGCATTTT. Amino acids: CASGPSDGYSNQPQHF.

The chain employs TRBV6-5 and TRBJ2-3; TRBD2 matches at 9 bases. The CDR3 totals 16 residues. Germline values: CDR1 MNHEY, CDR2 SVGAGI. J was trimmed by 2 bases and V by 2 bases; bases with no gene match: 5. The CDR3 here is CASSYRASGDTDTQYF. DNA of the CDR3: TGTGCCAGCAGTTACAGGGCTAGCGGGGACACAGATACGCAGTATTTT.

The table lists this clonotype with a few counts. This chain uses TRBV19 with TRBJ2-1; D is unresolved. V lost 4 bases and J 0 bases, leaving 10 bases between the germline ends. The CDR3 has 15 residues. Germline V CDR1 and CDR2: LNHDA, SQIVND (reference sequence). CDR3 residues: CASSTGPSSYNEQFF. Written as DNA, the CDR3 is TGTGCCAGTAGTACTGGTCCGAGCTCCTACAATGAGCAGTTCTTC.

This clonotype has only a few counts. The CDR3 bases are TGTGCCAGCAGCTTAGCACTAGCGGGATCCTACGAGCAGTACTTC. Translation: CASSLALAGSYEQYF. The V gene is TRBV13, the J gene TRBJ2-7, with TRBD2 matching 10 bases. The CDR3 has 15 amino acids. CDR1 and CDR2 (germline): PRHDT, FYEKMQ (reference sequence). After removal of 1 base from V and 1 base from J, the junction contained 1 base not matched to a gene. Filled out from reference TRBV13 and TRBJ2-7, the complete variable domain reads AAGVIQSPRHLIKEKRETATLKCYPIPRHDTVYWYQQGPGQDPQFLISFYEKMQSDKGSIPDRFSAQQFSDYHSELNMSSLELGDSALYFCASSLALAGSYEQYFGPGTRLTVT.

V and J are TRBV7-9 and TRBJ2-7, with TRBD1 matching 7 bases. This CDR3 is 15 amino acids long. V shed 5 bases, J shed 2 bases, and the junction held 9 bases outside the gene matches. Germline loops: CDR1 SEHNR, CDR2 FQNEAQ (reference sequence). CDR3 bases: TGTGCCAGCAGCCAAGAGGTAGGACAGGCCTACGAGCAGTACTTC. As protein: CASSQEVGQAYEQYF.

The chain employs TRBV6-5 and TRBJ2-7, with D uncertain. Germline V gene data show CDR1 as MNHEY and CDR2 as SVGAGI. This CDR3 spans 13 amino acids. V was clipped by 2 bases and J by 5 bases, with 10 bases between them. The CDR3 reads CASSYGLGNEQYF. DNA for the CDR3: TGTGCCAGCAGTTACGGGTTAGGGAACGAGCAGTACTTC.

The CDR3 loop is CATSTSGGSYNEQFF. In DNA form, the CDR3 reads TGTGCCACCAGTACTAGCGGGGGCTCCTACAATGAGCAGTTCTTC. The chain has TRBV24-1 and TRBJ2-1; 11 nucleotides match TRBD2. The length of the CDR3 is 15 residues. Germline V lookup: CDR1 KGHDR, CDR2 SFDVKD. The ends lost 6 bases at V and 0 bases at J; junction bases unmatched: 0.

The rearrangement links TRBV20-1 to TRBJ2-3, with D hard to call. The CDR3 sequence is 12 residues long. Germline V gene sequence: CDR1 DFQATT, CDR2 SNEGSKA (reference sequence). V shed 3 bases and J shed 3 bases, with 7 bases lying between them. The CDR3 is CSARATTDTQYF. The CDR3 DNA reads as TGCAGTGCTAGGGCCACGACAGATACGCAGTATTTT.

This clonotype has more than one count but fewer than ten. The chain is built from TRBV11-2 and TRBJ1-1, with 7 bases fitting TRBD1. Germline assignment: CDR1 SGHAT and CDR2 FQNNGV. V was pared by 0 bases and J by 7 bases, with 8 bases of the junction left unmatched. The CDR3 is 15 amino acids. CDR3 loop: CASSLDTGQRNEAFF. The DNA of the CDR3 is TGTGCCAGCAGCTTAGACACGGGACAGCGTAATGAAGCTTTCTTT.

This clonotype was seen at least ten times. J is TRBJ1-2 and V is TRBV29-1; D is possibly TRBD1 (5 bases). CDR1 is SQVTM, CDR2 ANQGSEA, per germline. Deletions cut 6 bases from V and 4 bases from J, with 12 bases between. The CDR3 is 12 residues long. Written as DNA, the CDR3 is TGCAGCGTGAGGGACGGCGTCTATGGCTACACCTTC. It is translated as CSVRDGVYGYTF.

J is TRBJ1-1 and V is TRBV23-1, with 7 bases that match TRBD1. TRBV23-1 is given ORF status, its function remaining uncertain. This CDR3 comprises 14 residues. V trimming: 8 bases; J trimming: 2 bases; junction bases outside the gene matches: 8. CDR3 coding DNA: TGCGCCAGCGACCATGGACAGGCAAACACTGAAGCTTTCTTT. Translation: CASDHGQANTEAFF.

To note about this clonotype: One end of the junction varies from germline; a read error may be responsible. This sequence joins TRBV7-9 and TRBJ1-3; D perhaps matches TRBD1 (6 bases). CDR3 length: 17 amino acids. Germline-derived CDR1 and CDR2 are SEHNR and FQNEAQ (reference sequence). CDR3 coding DNA: TGTGCCAGCAGCTTACCGAGACAGGCAGATTTTGGAAGCACCATATATTTT. This encodes CASSLPRQADFGSTIYF.

In its sample, this clonotype was seen many times. This chain links TRBV12-3 or TRBV12-4 with TRBJ2-7; D is uncertain. CDR3 length equals 13 residues. Trimming shortened V by 1 base and J by 2 bases, and 6 bases separated the two germline ends. CDR3 loop: CASSLGVTYEQYF. DNA of the CDR3: TGTGCCAGCAGTTTAGGGGTCACCTACGAGCAGTACTTC.

Remarks on this clonotype: A much larger clone lies one base from this, so it may be a read error. The gene calls are TRBV7-9 and TRBJ1-1, with D unresolved. CDR1 and CDR2 (germline): SEHNR, FQNEAQ (reference sequence). The V and J ends lost 11 bases and 6 bases respectively, with 13 bases between them. The CDR3 loop spans 11 amino acids. CDR3: CAGTDRPEAFF. CDR3 DNA: TGTGCCGGCACGGACCGTCCTGAAGCTTTCTTT.

The genes are TRBV27 and TRBJ1-1; no definite D call. This CDR3 contains 14 residues. Trimming took 8 bases from V and 1 from J, leaving 14 bases between them. Germline CDR1 MNHEY, CDR2 SMNVEV (reference sequence). The CDR3 DNA follows: TGTGCCAGCTGTTCCGGCCCAACGAACACTGAAGCTTTCTTT. Protein: CASCSGPTNTEAFF.

Note on this clonotype: Here the CDR3 omits its conserved ending phenylalanine or tryptophan, so a read error is the likely source. V gene TRBV5-3 combines with J gene TRBJ1-5, with D perhaps matching TRBD1 (6 bases). TRBV5-3 has ORF status, its function being uncertain. With 8 bases removed from V and 2 bases from J, the gap between germline ends came to 17 bases. The CDR3 consists of 15 residues. The CDR3 DNA reads TGTGCCAGCAGCCCTTCGACAGGAGGCAATCAGCCCCAGCATTCT. It encodes CASSPSTGGNQPQHS.

This clonotype appeared many times. The chain is built from TRBV29-1 and TRBJ2-7; 7 bases are a match to TRBD1. After removal of 6 bases from V and 2 bases from J, the junction contained 10 bases not matched to a gene. The CDR3 consists of 14 residues. Looked up from germline, CDR1 is SQVTM and CDR2 is ANQGSEA. The CDR3 nucleotides read TGCAGCGTCCGCCCAGGGACAGTTACCTACGAGCAGTACTTC. Protein sequence: CSVRPGTVTYEQYF.